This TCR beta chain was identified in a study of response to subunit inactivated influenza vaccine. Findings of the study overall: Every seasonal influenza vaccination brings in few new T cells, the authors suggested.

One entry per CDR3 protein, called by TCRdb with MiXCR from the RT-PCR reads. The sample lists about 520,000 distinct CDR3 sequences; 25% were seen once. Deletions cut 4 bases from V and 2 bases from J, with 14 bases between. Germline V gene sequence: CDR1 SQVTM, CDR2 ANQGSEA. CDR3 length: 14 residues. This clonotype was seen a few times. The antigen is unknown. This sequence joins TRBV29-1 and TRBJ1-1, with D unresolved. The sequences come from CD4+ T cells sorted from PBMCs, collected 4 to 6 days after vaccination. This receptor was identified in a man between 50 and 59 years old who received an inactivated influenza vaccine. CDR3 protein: CSVGMTGGNTEAFF. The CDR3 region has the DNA TGCAGCGTTGGAATGACTGGTGGAAACACTGAAGCTTTCTTT.